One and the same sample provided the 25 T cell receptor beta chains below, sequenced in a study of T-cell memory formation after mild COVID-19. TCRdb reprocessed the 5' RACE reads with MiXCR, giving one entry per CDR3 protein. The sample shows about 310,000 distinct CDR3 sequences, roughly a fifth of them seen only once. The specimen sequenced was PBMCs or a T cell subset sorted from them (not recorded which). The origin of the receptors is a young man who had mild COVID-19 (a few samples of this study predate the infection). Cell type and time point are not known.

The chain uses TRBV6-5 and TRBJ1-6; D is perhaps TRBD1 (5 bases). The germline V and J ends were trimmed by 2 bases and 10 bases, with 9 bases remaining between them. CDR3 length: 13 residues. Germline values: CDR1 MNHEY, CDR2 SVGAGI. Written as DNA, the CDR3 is TGTGCCAGCAGTTACCGGCGGGACTCACCCCTCCACTTT. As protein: CASSYRRDSPLHF.

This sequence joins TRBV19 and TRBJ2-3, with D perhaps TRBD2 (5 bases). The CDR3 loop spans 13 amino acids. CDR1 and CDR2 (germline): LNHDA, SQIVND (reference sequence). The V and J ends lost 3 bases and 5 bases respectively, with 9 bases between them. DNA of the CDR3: TGTGCCAGTAGTATGGTCGGAGGAGATACGCAGTATTTT. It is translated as CASSMVGGDTQYF.

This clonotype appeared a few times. The CDR3 loop is CASSPRGGTPRSGELFF. CDR3 DNA sequence: TGCGCCAGCAGCCCGCGGGGGGGGACTCCGAGGAGCGGGGAGCTGTTTTTT. The chain combines TRBV4-1 with TRBJ2-2, with TRBD2 matching over 9 bases. The ends lost 4 bases at V and 7 bases at J; junction bases unmatched: 13. Per germline, CDR1 MGHRA and CDR2 YSYEKL. The CDR3 length is 17 residues.

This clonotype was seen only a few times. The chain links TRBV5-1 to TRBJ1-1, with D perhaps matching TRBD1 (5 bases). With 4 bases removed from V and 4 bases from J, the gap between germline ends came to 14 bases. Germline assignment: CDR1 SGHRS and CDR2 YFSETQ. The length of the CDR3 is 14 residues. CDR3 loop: CASSRAGATTEAFF. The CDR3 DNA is TGCGCCAGCAGCCGGGCTGGGGCGACCACTGAAGCTTTCTTT.

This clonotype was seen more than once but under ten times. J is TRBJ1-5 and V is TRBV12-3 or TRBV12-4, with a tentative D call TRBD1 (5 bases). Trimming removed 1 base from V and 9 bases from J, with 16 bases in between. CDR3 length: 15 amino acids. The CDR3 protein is CASSLGRDAVGPQHF. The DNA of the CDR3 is TGTGCCAGCAGTTTAGGCCGGGACGCTGTGGGGCCCCAGCATTTT.

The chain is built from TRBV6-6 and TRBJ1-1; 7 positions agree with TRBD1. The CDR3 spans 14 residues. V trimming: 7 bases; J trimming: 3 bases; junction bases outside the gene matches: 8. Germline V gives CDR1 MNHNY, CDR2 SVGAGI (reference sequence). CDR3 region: CASNRDSFYTEAFF. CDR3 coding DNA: TGTGCCAGCAACCGGGACAGCTTCTACACTGAAGCTTTCTTT.

The DNA of the CDR3 is TGTGCCAGCTCACCACGTGAGGGCAGGATGGATGAGCAGTTCTTC. It encodes CASSPREGRMDEQFF. The chain has TRBV18 and TRBJ2-1, with D tentatively TRBD2 (5 bases). V lost 1 base, J lost 8 bases, and 15 bases lay in between. Per germline, CDR1 KGHSH and CDR2 LQKENI. The CDR3 contains 15 residues.

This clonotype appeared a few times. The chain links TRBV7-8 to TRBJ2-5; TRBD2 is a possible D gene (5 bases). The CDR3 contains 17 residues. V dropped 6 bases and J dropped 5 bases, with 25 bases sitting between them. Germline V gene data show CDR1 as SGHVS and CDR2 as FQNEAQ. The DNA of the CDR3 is TGTGCCAGCAGTCCCTCCCGAGGGCAGGTTGTAGCGGAGACCCAGTACTTC. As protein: CASSPSRGQVVAETQYF.

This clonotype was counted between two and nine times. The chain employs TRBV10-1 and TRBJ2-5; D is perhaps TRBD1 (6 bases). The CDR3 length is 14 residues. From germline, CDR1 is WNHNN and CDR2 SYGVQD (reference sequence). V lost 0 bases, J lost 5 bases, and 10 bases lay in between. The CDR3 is CASSESRGWETQYF. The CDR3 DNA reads TGCGCCAGCAGTGAGTCGAGGGGGTGGGAGACCCAGTACTTC.

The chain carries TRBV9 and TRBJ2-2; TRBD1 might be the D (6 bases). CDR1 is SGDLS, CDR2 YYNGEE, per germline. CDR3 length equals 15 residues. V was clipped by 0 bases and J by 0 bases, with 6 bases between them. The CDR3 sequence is CASSVEGANTGELFF. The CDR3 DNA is TGTGCCAGCAGCGTAGAGGGGGCGAACACCGGGGAGCTGTTTTTT.

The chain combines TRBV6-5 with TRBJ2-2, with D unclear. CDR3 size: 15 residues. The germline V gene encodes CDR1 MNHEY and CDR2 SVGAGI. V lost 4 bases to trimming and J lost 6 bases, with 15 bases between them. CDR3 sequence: CASSFLSGRAGELFF. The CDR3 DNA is TGTGCCAGCAGTTTTCTCTCCGGTCGGGCCGGGGAGCTGTTTTTT.

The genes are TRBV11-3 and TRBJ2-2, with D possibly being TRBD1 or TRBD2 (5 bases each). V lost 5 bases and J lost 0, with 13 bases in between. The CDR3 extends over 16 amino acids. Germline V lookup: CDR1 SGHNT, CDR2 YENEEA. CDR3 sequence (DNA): TGTGCCAGCAGCCCGATAGAGGGGCCGAACACCGGGGAGCTGTTTTTT. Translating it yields CASSPIEGPNTGELFF.

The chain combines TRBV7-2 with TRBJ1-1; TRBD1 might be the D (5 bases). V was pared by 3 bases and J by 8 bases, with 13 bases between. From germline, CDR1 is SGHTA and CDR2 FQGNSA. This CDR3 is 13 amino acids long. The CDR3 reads CASSFEGLTEAFF. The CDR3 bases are TGTGCCAGCAGCTTCGAGGGGTTGACAGAAGCTTTCTTT.

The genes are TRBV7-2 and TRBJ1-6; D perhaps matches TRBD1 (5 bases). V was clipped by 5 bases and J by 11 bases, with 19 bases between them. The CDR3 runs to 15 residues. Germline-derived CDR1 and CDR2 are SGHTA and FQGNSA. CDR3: CASSLDWGKRAPLHF. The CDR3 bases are TGTGCCAGCAGCCTAGATTGGGGCAAAAGGGCACCCCTCCACTTT. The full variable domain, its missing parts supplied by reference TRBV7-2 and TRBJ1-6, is GAGVSQSPSNKVTEKGKDVELRCDPISGHTALYWYRQSLGQGLEFLIYFQGNSAPDKSGLPSDRFSAERTGGSVSTLTIQRTQQEDSAVYLCASSLDWGKRAPLHFGNGTRLTVT.

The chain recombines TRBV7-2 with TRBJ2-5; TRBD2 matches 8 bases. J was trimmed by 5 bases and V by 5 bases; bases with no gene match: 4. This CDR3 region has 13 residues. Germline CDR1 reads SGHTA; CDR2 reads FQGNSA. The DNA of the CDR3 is TGTGCCAGCAGCCCCGGGAGGGAGGAGACCCAGTACTTC. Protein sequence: CASSPGREETQYF.

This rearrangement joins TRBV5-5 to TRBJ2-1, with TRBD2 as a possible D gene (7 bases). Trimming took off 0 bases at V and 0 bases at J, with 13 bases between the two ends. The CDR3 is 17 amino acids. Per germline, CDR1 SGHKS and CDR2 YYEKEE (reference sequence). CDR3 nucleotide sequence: TGTGCCAGCAGCTTGGATCGGGGGGCCAGCTCCTACAATGAGCAGTTCTTC. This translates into CASSLDRGASSYNEQFF.

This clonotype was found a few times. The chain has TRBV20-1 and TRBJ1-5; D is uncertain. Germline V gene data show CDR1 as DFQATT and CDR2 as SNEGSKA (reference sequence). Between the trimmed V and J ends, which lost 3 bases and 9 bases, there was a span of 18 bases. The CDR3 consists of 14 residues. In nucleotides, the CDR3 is TGCAGTGCTAGTCCGAGTCCTGGCCAAGGGCCCCAGCATTTT. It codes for CSASPSPGQGPQHF.

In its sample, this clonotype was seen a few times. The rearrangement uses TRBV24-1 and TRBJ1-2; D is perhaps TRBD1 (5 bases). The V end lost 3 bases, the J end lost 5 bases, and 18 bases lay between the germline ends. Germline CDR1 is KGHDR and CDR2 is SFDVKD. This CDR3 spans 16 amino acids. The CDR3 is CATSDGLGQGVYGYTF. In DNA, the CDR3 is TGTGCCACCAGTGATGGCCTTGGACAAGGCGTTTATGGCTACACCTTC.

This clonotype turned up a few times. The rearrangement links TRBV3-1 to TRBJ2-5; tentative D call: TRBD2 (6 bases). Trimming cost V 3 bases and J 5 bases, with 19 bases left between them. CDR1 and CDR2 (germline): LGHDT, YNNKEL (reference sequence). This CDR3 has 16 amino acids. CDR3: CASSHMFSGMDETQYF. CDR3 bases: TGTGCCAGCAGCCACATGTTTAGCGGTATGGATGAGACCCAGTACTTC.

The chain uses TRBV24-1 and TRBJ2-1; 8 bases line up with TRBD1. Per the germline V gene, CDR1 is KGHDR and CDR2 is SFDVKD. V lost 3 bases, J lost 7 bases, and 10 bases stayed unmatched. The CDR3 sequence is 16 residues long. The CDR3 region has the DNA TGTGCCACCAGTGATCGCACAGGGGGTTCCGCTAATGAGCAGTTCTTC. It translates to CATSDRTGGSANEQFF.

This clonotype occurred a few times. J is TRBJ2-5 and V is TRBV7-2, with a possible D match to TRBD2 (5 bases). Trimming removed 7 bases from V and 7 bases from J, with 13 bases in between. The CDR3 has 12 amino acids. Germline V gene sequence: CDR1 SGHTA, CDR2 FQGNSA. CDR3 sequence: CASTTDFRTQYF. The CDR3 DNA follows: TGTGCCAGCACCACGGACTTTCGGACCCAGTACTTC.

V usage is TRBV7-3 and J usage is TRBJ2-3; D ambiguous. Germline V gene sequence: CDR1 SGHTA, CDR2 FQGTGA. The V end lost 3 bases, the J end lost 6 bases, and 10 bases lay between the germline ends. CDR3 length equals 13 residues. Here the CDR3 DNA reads TGTGCCAGCAGCTTGTCCATAGGGGATACGCAGTATTTT. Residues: CASSLSIGDTQYF.

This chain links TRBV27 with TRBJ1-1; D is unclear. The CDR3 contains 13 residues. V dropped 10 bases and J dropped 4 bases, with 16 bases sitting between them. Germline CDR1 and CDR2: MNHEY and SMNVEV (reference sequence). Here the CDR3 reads CATRWRGGTEAFF. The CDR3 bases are TGTGCCACCCGATGGCGTGGAGGCACTGAAGCTTTCTTT.

The CDR3 DNA is TGTGCCAGCAGCCCAAGAACAGGGATCCACGAGCAGTACTTC. Its translation is CASSPRTGIHEQYF. This chain connects TRBV7-9 to TRBJ2-7; possible D gene TRBD1, 6 bases. V shed 5 bases and J shed 5 bases, with 16 bases lying between them. CDR3 size: 14 residues. The germline V gene encodes CDR1 SEHNR and CDR2 FQNEAQ (reference sequence).

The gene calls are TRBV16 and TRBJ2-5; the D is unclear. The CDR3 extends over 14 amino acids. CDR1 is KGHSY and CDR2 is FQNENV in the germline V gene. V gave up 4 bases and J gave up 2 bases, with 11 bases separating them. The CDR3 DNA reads TGTGCCAGCAGCCCGGCAGAAAGACAAGAGACCCAGTACTTC. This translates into CASSPAERQETQYF.